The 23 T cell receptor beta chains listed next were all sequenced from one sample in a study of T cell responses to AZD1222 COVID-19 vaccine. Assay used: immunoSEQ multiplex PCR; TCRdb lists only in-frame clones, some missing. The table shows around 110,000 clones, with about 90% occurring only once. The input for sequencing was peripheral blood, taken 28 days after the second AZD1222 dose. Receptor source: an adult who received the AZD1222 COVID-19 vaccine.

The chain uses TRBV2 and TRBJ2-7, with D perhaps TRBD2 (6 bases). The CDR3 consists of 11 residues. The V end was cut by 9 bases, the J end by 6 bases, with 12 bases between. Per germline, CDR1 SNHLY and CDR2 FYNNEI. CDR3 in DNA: TGTGCCAGGTTGGAGGGCGGCGAGCAGTACTTC. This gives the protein CARLEGGEQYF. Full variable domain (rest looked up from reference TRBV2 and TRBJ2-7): EPEVTQTPSHQVTQMGQEVILRCVPISNHLYFYWYRQILGQKVEFLVSFYNNEISEKSEIFDDQFSVERPDGSNFTLKIRSTKLEDSAMYFCARLEGGEQYFGPGTRLTVT.

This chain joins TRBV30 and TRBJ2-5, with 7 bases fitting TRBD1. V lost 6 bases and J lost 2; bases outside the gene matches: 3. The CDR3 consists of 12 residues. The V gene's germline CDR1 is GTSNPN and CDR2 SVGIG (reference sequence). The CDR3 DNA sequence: TGTGCCTGCGACAGGGTACAAGAGACCCAGTACTTC. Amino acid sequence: CACDRVQETQYF.

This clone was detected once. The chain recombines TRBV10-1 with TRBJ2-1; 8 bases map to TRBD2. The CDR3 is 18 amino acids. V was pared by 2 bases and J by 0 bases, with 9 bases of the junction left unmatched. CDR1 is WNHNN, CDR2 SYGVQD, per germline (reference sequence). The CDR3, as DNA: TGCGCCAGCAGTGAGCCTACTAGCGGACGAAACTCCTACAATGAGCAGTTCTTC. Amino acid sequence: CASSEPTSGRNSYNEQFF.

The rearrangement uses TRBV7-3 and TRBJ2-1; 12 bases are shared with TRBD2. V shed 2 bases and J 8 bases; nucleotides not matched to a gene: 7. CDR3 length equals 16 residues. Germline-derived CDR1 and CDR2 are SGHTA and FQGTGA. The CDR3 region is CASSLGTSGLPYEQFF. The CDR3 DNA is TGTGCCAGCAGCTTAGGGACTAGCGGGCTACCCTATGAGCAGTTCTTC. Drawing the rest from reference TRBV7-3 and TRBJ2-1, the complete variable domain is GAGVSQTPSNKVTEKGKYVELRCDPISGHTALYWYRQSLGQGPEFLIYFQGTGAADDSGLPNDRFFAVRPEGSVSTLKIQRTERGDSAVYLCASSLGTSGLPYEQFFGPGTRLTVL.

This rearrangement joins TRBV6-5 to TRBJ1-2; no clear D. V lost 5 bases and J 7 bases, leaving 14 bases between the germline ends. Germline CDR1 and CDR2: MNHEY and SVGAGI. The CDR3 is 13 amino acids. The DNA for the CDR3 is TGTGCCAGCAGTCCCGGTGGTGACGGTGGCTACACCTTC. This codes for CASSPGGDGGYTF.

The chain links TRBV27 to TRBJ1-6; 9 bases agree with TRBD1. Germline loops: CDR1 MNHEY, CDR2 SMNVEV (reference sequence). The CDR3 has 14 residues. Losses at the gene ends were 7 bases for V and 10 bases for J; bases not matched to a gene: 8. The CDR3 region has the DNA TGTGCCAGCACCGAGACAGGGGGGCACTCACCCCTCCACTTT. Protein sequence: CASTETGGHSPLHF.

DNA for the CDR3: TGTGCCAGCAGTCCTAATGGGGGGTACACTGAAGCTTTCTTT. Protein sequence: CASSPNGGYTEAFF. The genes are TRBV6-4 and TRBJ1-1, with D possibly being TRBD1 (5 bases). The CDR3 has 14 residues. V shed 5 bases and J shed 3 bases, with 13 bases lying between them. Germline CDR1 MRHNA, CDR2 SNTAGT.

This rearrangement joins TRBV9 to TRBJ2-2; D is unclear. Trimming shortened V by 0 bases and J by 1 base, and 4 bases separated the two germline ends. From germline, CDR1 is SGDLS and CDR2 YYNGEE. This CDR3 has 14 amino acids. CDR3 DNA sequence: TGTGCCAGCAGCGTAGCTTGGAACACCGGGGAGCTGTTTTTT. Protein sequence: CASSVAWNTGELFF.

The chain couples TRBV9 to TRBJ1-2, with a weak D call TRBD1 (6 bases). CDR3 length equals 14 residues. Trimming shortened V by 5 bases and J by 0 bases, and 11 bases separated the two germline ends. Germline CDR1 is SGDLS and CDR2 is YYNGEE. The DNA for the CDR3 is TGTGCCAGCAGTGAAGGACAGACTAACTATGGCTACACCTTC. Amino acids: CASSEGQTNYGYTF.

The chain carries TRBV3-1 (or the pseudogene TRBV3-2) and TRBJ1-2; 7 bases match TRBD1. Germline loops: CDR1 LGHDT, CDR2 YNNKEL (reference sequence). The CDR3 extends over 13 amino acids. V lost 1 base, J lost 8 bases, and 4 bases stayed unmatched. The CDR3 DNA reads TGTGCCAGCAGCCAAGGGACAGGCGAGGGCTACACCTTC. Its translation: CASSQGTGEGYTF.

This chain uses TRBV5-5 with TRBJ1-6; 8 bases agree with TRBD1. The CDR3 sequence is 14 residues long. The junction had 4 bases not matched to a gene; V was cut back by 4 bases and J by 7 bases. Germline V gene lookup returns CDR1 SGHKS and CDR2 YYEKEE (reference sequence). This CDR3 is CASSMDRANSPLHF. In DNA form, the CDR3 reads TGTGCCAGCAGCATGGACAGGGCAAATTCACCCCTCCACTTT.

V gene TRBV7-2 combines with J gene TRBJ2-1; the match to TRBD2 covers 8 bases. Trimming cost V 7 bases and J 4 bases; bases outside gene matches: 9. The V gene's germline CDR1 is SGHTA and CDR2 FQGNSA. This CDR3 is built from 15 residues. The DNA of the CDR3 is TGTGCCAGCACCCTCGGGGGGGTTATTTACAATGAGCAGTTCTTC. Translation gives CASTLGGVIYNEQFF.

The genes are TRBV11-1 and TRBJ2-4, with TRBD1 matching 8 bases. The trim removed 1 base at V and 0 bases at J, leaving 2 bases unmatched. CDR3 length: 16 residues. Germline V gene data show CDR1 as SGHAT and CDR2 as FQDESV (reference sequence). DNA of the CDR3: TGTGCCAGCAGCTTAGGACAGGGGCTAGCCAAAAACATTCAGTACTTC. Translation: CASSLGQGLAKNIQYF.

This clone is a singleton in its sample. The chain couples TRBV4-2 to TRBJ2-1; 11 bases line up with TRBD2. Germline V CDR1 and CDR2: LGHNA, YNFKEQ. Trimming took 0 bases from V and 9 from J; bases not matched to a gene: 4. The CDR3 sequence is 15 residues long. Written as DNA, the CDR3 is TGTGCCAGCAGCCAAGAGGGGGGACTAGCGGCTGAGCAGTTCTTC. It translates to CASSQEGGLAAEQFF.

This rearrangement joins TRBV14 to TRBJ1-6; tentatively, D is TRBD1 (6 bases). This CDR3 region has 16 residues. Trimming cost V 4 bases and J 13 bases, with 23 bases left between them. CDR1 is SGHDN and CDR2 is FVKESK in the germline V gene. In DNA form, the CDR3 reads TGTGCCAGCAGCCCCAAGGGGGAAAGGTCTATCAATCCCCTCCACTTT. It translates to CASSPKGERSINPLHF.

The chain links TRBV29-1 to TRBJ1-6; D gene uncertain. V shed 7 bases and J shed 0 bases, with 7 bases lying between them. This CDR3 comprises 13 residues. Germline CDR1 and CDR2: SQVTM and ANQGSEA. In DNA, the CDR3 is TGCAGCGCCACTAGCTCCTATAATTCACCCCTCCACTTT. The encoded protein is CSATSSYNSPLHF.

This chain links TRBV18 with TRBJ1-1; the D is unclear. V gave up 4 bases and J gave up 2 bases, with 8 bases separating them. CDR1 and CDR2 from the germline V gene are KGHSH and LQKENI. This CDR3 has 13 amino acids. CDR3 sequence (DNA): TGTGCCAGCTCACTTCAGACTAACACTGAAGCTTTCTTT. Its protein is CASSLQTNTEAFF. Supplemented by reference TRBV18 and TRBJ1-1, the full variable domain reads NAGVMQNPRHLVRRRGQEARLRCSPMKGHSHVYWYRQLPEEGLKFMVYLQKENIIDESGMPKERFSAEFPKEGPSILRIQQVVRGDSAAYFCASSLQTNTEAFFGQGTRLTVV.

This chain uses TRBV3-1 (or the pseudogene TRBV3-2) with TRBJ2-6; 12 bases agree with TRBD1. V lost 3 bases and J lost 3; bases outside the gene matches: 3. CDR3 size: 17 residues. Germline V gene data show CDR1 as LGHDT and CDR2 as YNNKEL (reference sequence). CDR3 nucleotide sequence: TGTGCCAGCAGCCAGGGGACAGGGGGCGATGGGGCCAACGTCCTGACTTTC. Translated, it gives CASSQGTGGDGANVLTF.

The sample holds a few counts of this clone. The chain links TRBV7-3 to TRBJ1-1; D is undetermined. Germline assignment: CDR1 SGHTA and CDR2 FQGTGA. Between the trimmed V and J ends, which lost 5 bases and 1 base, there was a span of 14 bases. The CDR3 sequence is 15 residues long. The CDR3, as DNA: TGTGCCAGCAGCCTCCTCGAGAGACCGAACACTGAAGCTTTCTTT. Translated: CASSLLERPNTEAFF.

CDR3 nucleotide sequence: TGCAGCGTTGCTCGGGAGGCTGAAGCTTTCTTT. Protein sequence: CSVAREAEAFF. This chain links TRBV29-1 with TRBJ1-1; D is ambiguous. The ends were cut back, 4 bases at V and 6 bases at J, with 9 bases in the middle. There are 11 residues in the CDR3. The germline gives CDR1 SQVTM, CDR2 ANQGSEA.

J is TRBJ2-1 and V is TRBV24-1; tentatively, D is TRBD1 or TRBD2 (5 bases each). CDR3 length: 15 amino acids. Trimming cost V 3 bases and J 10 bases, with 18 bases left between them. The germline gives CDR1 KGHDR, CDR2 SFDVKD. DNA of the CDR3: TGTGCCACCAGTGATCTTCTGGGGGATGGATGGGAGCAGTTCTTC. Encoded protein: CATSDLLGDGWEQFF.

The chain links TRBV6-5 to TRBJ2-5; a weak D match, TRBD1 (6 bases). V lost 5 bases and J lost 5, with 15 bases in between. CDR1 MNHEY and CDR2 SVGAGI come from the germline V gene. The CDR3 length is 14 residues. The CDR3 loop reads CASSHRAGEETQYF. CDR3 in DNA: TGTGCCAGCAGTCACAGGGCAGGCGAGGAGACCCAGTACTTC.

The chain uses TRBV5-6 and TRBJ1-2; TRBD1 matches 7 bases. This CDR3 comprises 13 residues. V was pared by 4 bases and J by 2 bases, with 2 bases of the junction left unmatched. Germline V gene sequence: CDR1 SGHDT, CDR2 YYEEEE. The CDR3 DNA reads TGTGCCAGCAGCAGGGGACAGAACTATGGCTACACCTTC. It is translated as CASSRGQNYGYTF.